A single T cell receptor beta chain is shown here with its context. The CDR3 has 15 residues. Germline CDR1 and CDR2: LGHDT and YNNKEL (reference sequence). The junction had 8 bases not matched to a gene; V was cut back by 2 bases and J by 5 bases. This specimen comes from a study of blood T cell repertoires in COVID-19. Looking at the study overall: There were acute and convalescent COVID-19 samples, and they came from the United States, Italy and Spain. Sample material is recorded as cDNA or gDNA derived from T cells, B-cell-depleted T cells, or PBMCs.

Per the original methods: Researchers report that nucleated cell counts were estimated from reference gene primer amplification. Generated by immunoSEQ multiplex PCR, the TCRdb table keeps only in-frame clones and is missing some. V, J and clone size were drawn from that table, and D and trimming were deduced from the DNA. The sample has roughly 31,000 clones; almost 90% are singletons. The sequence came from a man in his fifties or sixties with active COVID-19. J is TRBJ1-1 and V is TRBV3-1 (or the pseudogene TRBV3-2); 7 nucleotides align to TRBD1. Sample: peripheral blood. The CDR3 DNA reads TGTGCCAGCAGCCAAAACGGACAGGTGGGTACTGAAGCTTTCTTT. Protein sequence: CASSQNGQVGTEAFF.